The TCR beta chain under discussion was sequenced for a study of vaccination effects on CD4 cells after COVID-19. Study context: A couple of convalescent donors provided samples 16 days and one week before vaccination.

Clones were sequenced by immunoSEQ multiplex PCR, and TCRdb holds only the in-frame ones, with some missing. The sample comprises roughly 23,000 clones, roughly four fifths of which are singletons, and 16% rests with the top ten. This clone has just one count. Its antigen is not identified. V lost 1 base to trimming and J lost 3 bases, with 13 bases between them. The germline CDR1 and CDR2 sequences are SGHVS and FNYEAQ. This CDR3 comprises 16 residues. Whole-study results and caveats: Convalescent patients' post-vaccine spike repertoire was mostly distinct vaccine-induced clones.

The ViraFEST assay expanded antigen-specific CD4+ T cells with viral peptide pools before sequencing. At the end of approximately 10 days of culture, CD4+ T cells were isolated. PCR confirmed that the person was infected with SARS-CoV-2 between March and December 2020. PBMC cultures contained 1.5 million to 2 million cells per well, about 10 IU/ml IL-2 and 10 ug/ml peptides. The chain combines TRBV7-6 with TRBJ1-3; TRBD1 might be the D (6 bases). The sequencing here drew on CD4+ T cells from PBMCs cultured with SARS-CoV-2 spike peptides, taken before COVID-19 vaccination. This TCR was sampled from a human donor who had a prior SARS-CoV-2 infection. In DNA form, the CDR3 reads TGTGCCAGCAGCTTAGGAACCGGGACATTTGGAAACACCATATATTTT. It yields the protein CASSLGTGTFGNTIYF.